A single sample is the source of the 26 T cell receptor beta chains below, sequenced in a study of blood T cell repertoires in COVID-19 (dated by TCRdb to 2018 to 2021). The receptor library was made with the immunoSEQ multiplex PCR assay. TCRdb holds this immuneACCESS table with in-frame rearrangements only. Some clones are missing; in checked studies, unresolved V genes explain under half, and the rest has no known cause. This sample lists a few hundred thousand clones; approximately 83% were detected once. Approximately 4.4% of the sample is taken by the ten largest. Sequencing input: PBMCs or T cells enriched from blood (not recorded which). The receptors were gathered from a woman aged 40 to 50 with acute COVID-19.

CDR3 DNA sequence: TGTGCCAGTAGGACAGGGGATTATGGCTACACCTTC. Protein product: CASRTGDYGYTF. The V gene is TRBV19, the J gene TRBJ1-2; 8 bases agree with TRBD1. The germline CDR1 and CDR2 sequences are LNHDA and SQIVND (reference sequence). V gave up 6 bases and J gave up 5 bases; unmatched junction bases: 2. The CDR3 totals 12 residues.

The chain couples TRBV7-9 to TRBJ1-5, with a tentative D call TRBD1 (5 bases). The CDR3 runs to 17 residues. Trimming pared 5 bases from V and 0 bases from J, leaving 17 bases between. Per the germline V gene, CDR1 is SEHNR and CDR2 is FQNEAQ (reference sequence). DNA of the CDR3: TGTGCCAGCAGCCCCGCTTTGGGGGGGGATAGCAATCAGCCCCAGCATTTT. Translation gives CASSPALGGDSNQPQHF.

The CDR3 DNA is TGTGCCAGCAGCGTAGACAGACCTAACTATGGCTACACCTTC. Translated: CASSVDRPNYGYTF. This rearrangement joins TRBV7-2 to TRBJ1-2; the D gene is possibly TRBD1 (5 bases). Trimming stripped 5 bases from V and 0 bases from J, with 10 bases between. The CDR3 is 14 residues long. Germline CDR1 reads SGHTA; CDR2 reads FQGNSA.

The chain has TRBV20-1 and TRBJ1-1; 7 bases line up with TRBD1. Per germline, CDR1 DFQATT and CDR2 SNEGSKA (reference sequence). V dropped 4 bases and J dropped 7; count of bases not matched to a gene: 3. The CDR3 has 11 residues. The CDR3 DNA reads as TGCAGTGCTACTCAGGGGGGTGAAGCTTTCTTT. As protein: CSATQGGEAFF.

The V gene is TRBV5-1, the J gene TRBJ1-5, with TRBD1 identical over 7 bases. Unmatched junction bases numbered 3, after V lost 4 bases and J lost 2 bases. This CDR3 region has 14 residues. Germline V gene data show CDR1 as SGHRS and CDR2 as YFSETQ. CDR3 in DNA: TGCGCCAGCAGCGTTGGACAGGGCAATCAGCCCCAGCATTTT. Protein: CASSVGQGNQPQHF. The full variable domain, in which reference TRBV5-1 and TRBJ1-5 provide the parts outside the CDR3, is KAGVTQTPRYLIKTRGQQVTLSCSPISGHRSVSWYQQTPGQGLQFLFEYFSETQRNKGNFPGRFSGRQFSNSRSEMNVSTLELGDSALYLCASSVGQGNQPQHFGDGTRLSIL.

This chain links TRBV29-1 with TRBJ2-1; 9 bases align to TRBD2. Looked up from germline, CDR1 is SQVTM and CDR2 is ANQGSEA. J lost 6 bases, V lost 5 bases, and 11 bases had no gene match. The CDR3 extends over 15 amino acids. For the CDR3, the DNA is TGCAGCGTTATCCCTTGGGCTAGCGGGGTCAATGAGCAGTTCTTC. It translates to CSVIPWASGVNEQFF.

J is TRBJ1-6 and V is TRBV14; D uncertain. With 0 bases removed from V and 4 bases from J, the gap between germline ends came to 7 bases. Germline V lookup: CDR1 SGHDN, CDR2 FVKESK. CDR3 size: 15 residues. The CDR3 coding sequence is TGTGCCAGCAGCCAAGAGCTACTGTATAATTCACCCCTCCACTTT. Amino acid sequence: CASSQELLYNSPLHF. The full variable domain, with the rest looked up from reference TRBV14 and TRBJ1-6, is EAGVTQFPSHSVIEKGQTVTLRCDPISGHDNLYWYRRVMGKEIKFLLHFVKESKQDESGMPNNRFLAERTGGTYSTLKVQPAELEDSGVYFCASSQELLYNSPLHFGNGTRLTVT.

The chain combines TRBV2 with TRBJ1-2; 11 nucleotides line up with TRBD1. Germline V CDR1 and CDR2: SNHLY, FYNNEI. CDR3 length: 15 residues. After removal of 1 base from V and 7 bases from J, the junction contained 5 bases not matched to a gene. The DNA of the CDR3 is TGTGCCAGCAGTGAAGTTGGACAGGGGGCGCGTGGCTACACCTTC. As protein: CASSEVGQGARGYTF. Using reference TRBV2 and TRBJ1-2 for the parts outside the CDR3, the full variable domain is EPEVTQTPSHQVTQMGQEVILRCVPISNHLYFYWYRQILGQKVEFLVSFYNNEISEKSEIFDDQFSVERPDGSNFTLKIRSTKLEDSAMYFCASSEVGQGARGYTFGSGTRLTVV.

Concerning this clone itself: The germline gene is not matched at one end of the junction; a read error may be the cause. This rearrangement joins TRBV7-7 to TRBJ2-1; perhaps TRBD2 as D (5 bases). This CDR3 is built from 16 residues. The germline CDR1 and CDR2 sequences are SSHAT and FNYEAQ (reference sequence). The CDR3 DNA follows: TGTGCTAGCAGCTTAGGAGGAGTGGGTGCCTACAATGAGCAGTTCTTC. This sequence encodes CASSLGGVGAYNEQFF.

The rearrangement uses TRBV27 and TRBJ2-7; 10 nucleotides align to TRBD2. Germline V gives CDR1 MNHEY, CDR2 SMNVEV (reference sequence). V gave up 6 bases and J gave up 2 bases; unmatched junction bases: 7. The CDR3 extends over 15 amino acids. The CDR3 DNA follows: TGTGCCAGCAGGGTTCTAGCGGGGGTAACCTACGAGCAGTACTTC. Encoded protein: CASRVLAGVTYEQYF.

The chain carries TRBV7-9 and TRBJ2-7; 8 nucleotides align to TRBD1. The CDR3 sequence is 18 residues long. Trimming cost V 0 bases and J 2 bases; bases outside gene matches: 12. From germline, CDR1 is SEHNR and CDR2 FQNEAQ (reference sequence). The CDR3 spells CASSLAGTGGLTAYEQYF. CDR3 DNA sequence: TGTGCCAGCAGCTTAGCGGGAACAGGGGGTTTAACGGCCTACGAGCAGTACTTC.

The chain recombines TRBV19 with TRBJ1-5; D might be TRBD1 (5 bases). V dropped 4 bases and J dropped 6 bases, with 16 bases sitting between them. Germline V gene sequence: CDR1 LNHDA, CDR2 SQIVND (reference sequence). The CDR3 has 15 amino acids. CDR3 sequence (DNA): TGTGCCAGTAGTACTGGGGCCAAAGGTCGTCAGCCCCAGCATTTT. Translation gives CASSTGAKGRQPQHF.

Regarding this clone: Distinct nucleotide sequences in the sample also encode this CDR3. The J gene is TRBJ2-5, the V gene TRBV5-1; TRBD1 matches 8 bases. The CDR3 has 14 amino acids. Germline CDR1 SGHRS, CDR2 YFSETQ. V lost 4 bases to trimming and J lost 2 bases; unmatched junction nucleotides: 4. The CDR3 spells CASSPGQAQETQYF. CDR3 in DNA: TGCGCCAGCAGCCCGGGACAGGCGCAAGAGACCCAGTACTTC.

This clone showed up just a few times. V is TRBV7-2 and J is TRBJ1-4, with TRBD1 as a possible D gene (5 bases). This CDR3 is 14 amino acids long. Trimming took 3 bases from V and 4 from J, leaving 9 bases between them. Germline V gives CDR1 SGHTA, CDR2 FQGNSA. CDR3 coding DNA: TGTGCCAGCAGCTTCCGGGGGGATAATGAAAAACTGTTTTTT. This codes for CASSFRGDNEKLFF.

The chain employs TRBV9 and TRBJ2-1; D gene uncertain. Germline CDR1 and CDR2: SGDLS and YYNGEE. Trimming took off 3 bases at V and 2 bases at J, with 12 bases between the two ends. The CDR3 totals 15 residues. The CDR3: CASSEGWAPYNEQFF. The CDR3 DNA follows: TGTGCCAGCAGCGAAGGTTGGGCCCCCTACAATGAGCAGTTCTTC.

The genes are TRBV7-3 and TRBJ1-2; 7 positions match TRBD1. CDR1 is SGHTA and CDR2 is FQGTGA in the germline V gene. The CDR3 is 14 residues long. V gave up 1 base and J gave up 4 bases; unmatched junction bases: 3. DNA for the CDR3: TGTGCCAGCAGCTTAATGGCAGGGGGCTATGGCTACACCTTC. Its translation: CASSLMAGGYGYTF.

The chain links TRBV19 to TRBJ2-7, with 9 bases matching TRBD2. The germline gives CDR1 LNHDA, CDR2 SQIVND (reference sequence). V was pared by 5 bases and J by 6 bases, with 11 bases of the junction left unmatched. This CDR3 region has 15 residues. Here the CDR3 reads CASSFQLAGFSEQYF. The CDR3 DNA reads TGTGCCAGTAGTTTCCAGCTAGCGGGGTTCTCCGAGCAGTACTTC. Together with reference TRBV19 and TRBJ2-7, the CDR3 gives the full variable domain: DGGITQSPKYLFRKEGQNVTLSCEQNLNHDAMYWYRQDPGQGLRLIYYSQIVNDFQKGDIAEGYSVSREKKESFPLTVTSAQKNPTAFYLCASSFQLAGFSEQYFGPGTRLTVT.

J is TRBJ1-2 and V is TRBV21-1; the listed D gene, TRBD1, was not tested against the DNA. TRBV21-1 is a recognized pseudogene. CDR3 length equals 10 residues. The DNA of the CDR3 is TGTGCCAGCAGCAATTTTGGACAGGGTTTC. Protein: CASSNFGQGF.

V is TRBV6-1 and J is TRBJ1-3; D is possibly TRBD1 (5 bases). There are 19 residues in the CDR3. Looked up from germline, CDR1 is MNHNS and CDR2 is SASEGT. Trimming cost V 2 bases and J 0 bases, with 20 bases left between them. The CDR3 region has the DNA TGTGCCAGCAGTGAATACTACAGGAAGACGGTCGGCTCTGGAAACACCATATATTTT. Protein product: CASSEYYRKTVGSGNTIYF.

The chain uses TRBV19 and TRBJ1-1, with 10 nucleotides matching TRBD1. Per the germline V gene, CDR1 is LNHDA and CDR2 is SQIVND (reference sequence). After removal of 5 bases from V and 5 bases from J, the junction contained 11 bases not matched to a gene. This CDR3 region has 16 residues. Here the CDR3 reads CASSQTGGTGVTEAFF. CDR3 coding DNA: TGTGCCAGTAGTCAGACCGGCGGGACAGGGGTTACTGAAGCTTTCTTT.

J is TRBJ2-3 and V is TRBV5-1; weak D call: TRBD2 (6 bases). This CDR3 comprises 14 residues. V gave up 6 bases and J gave up 2 bases, with 13 bases separating them. Germline assignment: CDR1 SGHRS and CDR2 YFSETQ. The CDR3 protein is CASNEEGNTDTQYF. CDR3 coding DNA: TGCGCCAGCAACGAGGAGGGGAACACAGATACGCAGTATTTT.

The chain carries TRBV7-9 and TRBJ2-7; 8 bases are a match to TRBD1. Germline V CDR1 and CDR2: SEHNR, FQNEAQ (reference sequence). The CDR3 sequence is 14 residues long. The V gene end was trimmed by 6 bases and the J gene end by 5 bases; junction bases not matched to a gene: 9. The CDR3 protein is CASSRQGIIDEQYF. Written as DNA, the CDR3 is TGTGCCAGCAGTAGACAGGGGATTATCGACGAGCAGTACTTC.

The V call is TRBV6-5, the J call TRBJ1-6; TRBD1 matches 8 bases. Trimming at V came to 6 bases and at J to 4 bases, leaving 5 bases not matched to a gene. The CDR3 is made up of 15 amino acids. Germline CDR1 reads MNHEY; CDR2 reads SVGAGI. CDR3 bases: TGTGCCAGCAGCCAAGGACAGGGATATAATTCACCCCTCCACTTT. Translated: CASSQGQGYNSPLHF.

As concerns this clone: Germline and junction disagree at one end, which may indicate a read error. The chain is built from TRBV3-1 (or the pseudogene TRBV3-2) and TRBJ1-2; 7 bases line up with TRBD1. The germline gives CDR1 LGHDT, CDR2 YNNKEL (reference sequence). The CDR3 sequence is 12 residues long. The CDR3 sequence: CASSRDRDIVAF. CDR3 DNA: TGTGCCAGCAGCCGAGACAGGGACATTGTCGCCTTC.

The chain couples TRBV7-2 to TRBJ1-4, with 8 bases aligning to TRBD1. Per the germline V gene, CDR1 is SGHTA and CDR2 is FQGNSA. The junction had 8 bases not matched to a gene; V was cut back by 1 base and J by 1 base. The CDR3 covers 18 residues. CDR3 sequence (DNA): TGTGCCAGCAGCTTAGGGGCAGGGGGCTACCTAACTAATGAAAAACTGTTTTTT. Protein sequence: CASSLGAGGYLTNEKLFF.

The J gene is TRBJ2-1, the V gene TRBV28; weak D call: TRBD2 (6 bases). CDR1 and CDR2 from the germline V gene are MDHEN and SYDVKM. The CDR3 length is 16 residues. The V and J ends lost 4 bases and 2 bases respectively, with 15 bases between them. Here the CDR3 reads CASSSAGRPTYNEQFF. The CDR3, as DNA: TGTGCCAGCAGTTCTGCCGGGAGACCTACCTACAATGAGCAGTTCTTC.